One sample yielded the 27 T cell receptor beta chains listed below, sequenced in a study of blood T cell repertoires in COVID-19. Profiling relied on immunoSEQ multiplex PCR, and the TCRdb table lists in-frame clones only, not all of them. This table has 300,000 to 400,000 clones, 85% to 90% appearing once. Material: peripheral blood. Source of these receptors: a woman in her 70s with COVID-19, enrolled during active disease.

The rearrangement links TRBV30 to TRBJ1-4, with 7 bases identical to TRBD1. Germline CDR1 reads GTSNPN; CDR2 reads SVGIG (reference sequence). CDR3 size: 15 residues. Unmatched junction bases numbered 11, after V lost 2 bases and J lost 8 bases. DNA for the CDR3: TGTGCCTGGAGTCTTAAACAGGGGTTAGAGGAAAAACTGTTTTTT. Its translation: CAWSLKQGLEEKLFF.

The gene calls are TRBV5-6 and TRBJ1-2; no definite D call. Germline loops: CDR1 SGHDT, CDR2 YYEEEE. The CDR3 loop spans 11 amino acids. Trimming cost V 3 bases and J 8 bases, with 8 bases left between them. The CDR3, as DNA: TGTGCCAGCAGCTCCCCGGGGGGCTACACCTTC. Its protein product is CASSSPGGYTF.

This chain joins TRBV11-2 and TRBJ2-7; 10 bases map to TRBD1. V lost 5 bases and J lost 6; bases outside the gene matches: 4. The CDR3 contains 13 residues. CDR1 is SGHAT, CDR2 FQNNGV, per germline. CDR3 DNA sequence: TGTGCCAGCAGCCTGGGACAGGGGAGCGAGCAGTACTTC. Translated: CASSLGQGSEQYF.

This clone has a single count. V and J are TRBV6-4 and TRBJ2-7, with 8 nucleotides matching TRBD2. CDR3 length equals 15 residues. Germline V gene lookup returns CDR1 MRHNA and CDR2 SNTAGT. J was trimmed by 3 bases and V by 3 bases; bases with no gene match: 7. The CDR3 spells CASSERGADHYEQYF. The CDR3, as DNA: TGTGCCAGCAGTGAGCGGGGGGCCGACCACTACGAGCAGTACTTC.

CDR3 in DNA: TGCGCCAGCAGTGAATCTCAGGCGGGGGGCAATGAGCAGTTCTTC. Its protein is CASSESQAGGNEQFF. This chain connects TRBV10-1 to TRBJ2-1; TRBD2 matches 8 bases. The CDR3 length is 15 residues. Germline V CDR1 and CDR2: WNHNN, SYGVQD (reference sequence). The ends lost 3 bases at V and 6 bases at J; junction bases unmatched: 7.

The rearrangement uses TRBV2 and TRBJ1-5; 8 positions agree with TRBD1. The germline gives CDR1 SNHLY, CDR2 FYNNEI. V shed 8 bases and J 3 bases; nucleotides not matched to a gene: 6. This CDR3 has 14 residues. CDR3 amino acids: CASQATGANQPQHF. The CDR3 nucleotides read TGTGCCAGCCAAGCGACAGGGGCCAATCAGCCCCAGCATTTT.

This clone was recorded only once. V and J are TRBV9 and TRBJ2-3; D may be TRBD2 (6 bases). Looked up from germline, CDR1 is SGDLS and CDR2 is YYNGEE. The CDR3 is 16 amino acids. Trimming left V 4 bases short and J 5 bases short, with 20 bases between. DNA for the CDR3: TGTGCCAGCAGCCCACTTGACCCGGCCGGGGGAGATACGCAGTATTTT. It translates to CASSPLDPAGGDTQYF.

The CDR3 nucleotides are TGTGCCAGCAGCTTAGTTGGTGGGGGGGATCAGCCCCAGCATTTT. Translating it yields CASSLVGGGDQPQHF. The chain uses TRBV7-2 and TRBJ1-5, with D perhaps matching TRBD1 (5 bases). V was trimmed by 1 base and J by 5 bases, leaving 12 bases between them. CDR3 size: 15 residues. CDR1 and CDR2 from the germline V gene are SGHTA and FQGNSA.

The sample holds a few counts of this clone. This chain connects TRBV14 to TRBJ2-7; 7 bases line up with TRBD1. J gave up 4 bases and V 5 bases, and 14 bases lay outside the gene matches. This CDR3 comprises 16 residues. Germline CDR1 SGHDN, CDR2 FVKESK. The CDR3 DNA reads as TGTGCCAGCAGCTTGTCTCCGGGACAGATTTTGTACGAGCAGTACTTC. This gives the protein CASSLSPGQILYEQYF.

V gene TRBV7-8 combines with J gene TRBJ1-4; 9 bases match TRBD1. Looked up from germline, CDR1 is SGHVS and CDR2 is FQNEAQ. The CDR3 length is 16 residues. Trimming removed 4 bases from V and 0 bases from J; junction bases left unmatched: 3. The CDR3 DNA reads as TGTGCCAGCAGCTCAAGACAGGGGGCAACTAATGAAAAACTGTTTTTT. This sequence encodes CASSSRQGATNEKLFF. Combining the CDR3 with reference TRBV7-8 and TRBJ1-4 gives the whole variable domain GAGVSQSPRYKVAKRGQDVALRCDPISGHVSLFWYQQALGQGPEFLTYFQNEAQLDKSGLPSDRFFAERPEGSVSTLKIQRTQQEDSAVYLCASSSRQGATNEKLFFGSGTQLSVL.

DNA for the CDR3: TGTGCCAGCAGTTACTCGAACCTCGGAGGCACTGAAGCTTTCTTT. Translating it yields CASSYSNLGGTEAFF. The chain employs TRBV6-5 and TRBJ1-1; D is undetermined. There are 15 residues in the CDR3. With 0 bases removed from V and 4 bases from J, the gap between germline ends came to 12 bases. Germline V gene lookup returns CDR1 MNHEY and CDR2 SVGAGI.

The chain couples TRBV24-1 to TRBJ1-5; D is possibly TRBD1 (5 bases). This CDR3 comprises 16 residues. Looked up from germline, CDR1 is KGHDR and CDR2 is SFDVKD. Between the trimmed V and J ends, which lost 3 bases and 2 bases, there was a span of 13 bases. The CDR3 sequence is CATSDPGLSGNQPQHF. As DNA, the CDR3 is TGTGCCACCAGTGATCCAGGGCTCTCGGGCAATCAGCCCCAGCATTTT.

The CDR3 DNA follows: TGTGCCAGCTCACCCGGGGGGAGGGCTGAAGCTTTCTTT. Residues: CASSPGGRAEAFF. The rearrangement uses TRBV18 and TRBJ1-1; tentatively, D is TRBD1 (5 bases). V was cut by 3 bases and J by 6 bases, with 11 bases left in between. This CDR3 spans 13 amino acids. Germline CDR1 and CDR2: KGHSH and LQKENI. The whole variable domain, remainder taken from reference TRBV18 and TRBJ1-1, is NAGVMQNPRHLVRRRGQEARLRCSPMKGHSHVYWYRQLPEEGLKFMVYLQKENIIDESGMPKERFSAEFPKEGPSILRIQQVVRGDSAAYFCASSPGGRAEAFFGQGTRLTVV.

The chain recombines TRBV6-5 with TRBJ1-6, with no clear D. Looked up from germline, CDR1 is MNHEY and CDR2 is SVGAGI. The CDR3 covers 16 residues. Trimming shortened V by 2 bases and J by 3 bases, and 11 bases separated the two germline ends. The CDR3 nucleotides read TGTGCCAGCAGTTACGCCCGTTCAGTCTATAATTCACCCCTCCACTTT. This encodes CASSYARSVYNSPLHF.

The chain recombines TRBV24-1 with TRBJ1-5; no clear D. Germline assignment: CDR1 KGHDR and CDR2 SFDVKD. The CDR3 sequence is 17 residues long. V was shortened by 4 bases and J by 4 bases, with 19 bases between the two germline ends. For the CDR3, the DNA is TGTGCCACCAGTGAGTCGACTTGGCGAGGAGGTAATCAGCCCCAGCATTTT. Translated: CATSESTWRGGNQPQHF.

V and J are TRBV6-6 and TRBJ2-7; possible D gene TRBD2, 6 bases. V gave up 0 bases and J gave up 5 bases, with 8 bases separating them. CDR1 and CDR2 (germline): MNHNY, SVGAGI (reference sequence). The CDR3 length is 13 residues. The CDR3, as DNA: TGTGCCAGCAGTTACTCGGAGGGTCACGAGCAGTACTTC. Translation gives CASSYSEGHEQYF.

This clone came up once. The chain has TRBV2 and TRBJ1-1; D possibly corresponds to TRBD1 (5 bases). The CDR3 has 15 residues. V was cut by 5 bases and J by 4 bases, with 17 bases left in between. Germline V gene sequence: CDR1 SNHLY, CDR2 FYNNEI. DNA of the CDR3: TGTGCCAGCAGTCCTCCGGGGGTTGGGACCACTGAAGCTTTCTTT. Protein: CASSPPGVGTTEAFF.

This clone is a singleton in its sample. The gene calls are TRBV2 and TRBJ1-1; no definite D call. Germline CDR1 and CDR2: SNHLY and FYNNEI. The CDR3 spans 14 residues. V was cut by 9 bases and J by 3 bases, with 17 bases left in between. CDR3 nucleotides: TGTGCCAGTCTTTCCCCTCGGGAGGACACTGAAGCTTTCTTT. Encoded protein: CASLSPREDTEAFF.

The V gene is TRBV5-1, the J gene TRBJ1-4; 7 positions agree with TRBD1. Per germline, CDR1 SGHRS and CDR2 YFSETQ. The CDR3 consists of 15 residues. Unmatched junction bases numbered 7, after V lost 4 bases and J lost 4 bases. Here the CDR3 DNA reads TGCGCCAGCAGCCTACAGGGGTTAGGTAATGAAAAACTGTTTTTT. It translates to CASSLQGLGNEKLFF.

The V gene is TRBV5-6, the J gene TRBJ1-3; D possibly corresponds to TRBD1 (6 bases). Germline CDR1 and CDR2: SGHDT and YYEEEE. This CDR3 contains 16 residues. The ends were cut back, 2 bases at V and 0 bases at J, with 12 bases in the middle. Here the CDR3 reads CASSFPTGYSGNTIYF. The CDR3 DNA reads TGTGCCAGCAGCTTCCCGACAGGTTACTCTGGAAACACCATATATTTT.

The V call is TRBV5-5, the J call TRBJ1-4; 8 bases map to TRBD1. The CDR3 has 14 residues. Germline loops: CDR1 SGHKS, CDR2 YYEKEE (reference sequence). V gave up 3 bases and J gave up 6 bases; unmatched junction bases: 4. This chain's CDR3 is CASSWTTGDEKLFF. CDR3 nucleotide sequence: TGTGCCAGCAGCTGGACGACAGGGGATGAAAAACTGTTTTTT.

V and J are TRBV7-2 and TRBJ1-2; 7 bases map to TRBD1. Germline V CDR1 and CDR2: SGHTA, FQGNSA. CDR3 length: 17 residues. V shed 4 bases and J 3 bases; nucleotides not matched to a gene: 14. Here the CDR3 DNA reads TGTGCCAGCAGCTACCCGCCCAACCACAGGGGCTACTATGGCTACACCTTC. Its translation is CASSYPPNHRGYYGYTF.

The chain combines TRBV28 with TRBJ1-1; no definite D call. From germline, CDR1 is MDHEN and CDR2 SYDVKM. This CDR3 is 11 amino acids long. V was shortened by 6 bases and J by 5 bases, with 7 bases between the two germline ends. CDR3 sequence (DNA): TGTGCCAGCAGCTCGGGGACTGAAGCTTTCTTT. Amino acids: CASSSGTEAFF.

This clone appeared a few times. The chain uses TRBV18 and TRBJ1-2; no firm D call. The CDR3 has 15 amino acids. Trimming took off 2 bases at V and 0 bases at J, with 10 bases between the two ends. In germline, CDR1 is KGHSH, CDR2 LQKENI. The CDR3 loop is CASSPAAEANYGYTF. Here the CDR3 DNA reads TGTGCCAGCTCACCAGCGGCGGAGGCTAACTATGGCTACACCTTC.

V is TRBV6-5 and J is TRBJ2-7; D is ambiguous. Per germline, CDR1 MNHEY and CDR2 SVGAGI. The CDR3 is made up of 13 amino acids. V was pared by 6 bases and J by 7 bases, with 16 bases between. CDR3 coding DNA: TGTGCCAGCAGACCCCCTACGCGGAAGGAGCAGTACTTC. It yields the protein CASRPPTRKEQYF.

Written as DNA, the CDR3 is TGTGCCAGCAGCCCCTCGGGGGGGCCAAGAGAGACCCAGTACTTC. Translating gives CASSPSGGPRETQYF. The chain combines TRBV7-7 with TRBJ2-5, with 8 positions matching TRBD2. After removal of 5 bases from V and 4 bases from J, the junction contained 9 bases not matched to a gene. The CDR3 runs to 15 residues. CDR1 is SSHAT, CDR2 FNYEAQ, per germline (reference sequence).

The genes are TRBV29-1 and TRBJ1-2, with D unresolved. This CDR3 has 9 amino acids. The germline V gene encodes CDR1 SQVTM and CDR2 ANQGSEA. V lost 7 bases and J lost 6, with 6 bases in between. The CDR3 loop reads CSAGDGYTF. CDR3 bases: TGCAGCGCCGGGGATGGCTACACCTTC.